The subject of this entry is one TCR beta chain. Its specificity is not known. TCRdb redid the calling of the RT-PCR reads with MiXCR, one entry per CDR3 protein. The sample includes fewer than 600,000 distinct CDR3 sequences, less than 7.5% of them seen just once. The data originate from a study of response to subunit inactivated influenza vaccine. Points from the study as a whole: Few additional T cells are recruited per seasonal influenza vaccination, authors suggested.

The CDR3 length is 14 residues. CDR1 SGHRS and CDR2 YFSETQ come from the germline V gene. Losses at the gene ends were 4 bases for V and 11 bases for J; bases not matched to a gene: 13. This TCR was sampled from a man between 45 and 75 years old who received an inactivated influenza vaccine. The genes are TRBV5-1 and TRBJ1-1; 8 bases agree with TRBD1. The starting material was PBMCs from blood, obtained less than 30 months after vaccination. CDR3 coding DNA: TGCGCCAGCAGCGCCCAGACAGGGGCAGGAGGGGCTTTCTTT. Protein product: CASSAQTGAGGAFF.